This T cell receptor beta chain was identified in a study of CD8 T cells in Susac syndrome. Study findings and constraints: In total CD8+ repertoires, approximately 17 Susac-specific public clones were found, and five or six in CD8+ TEMRA repertoires.

Concerning this clonotype itself: The antigen remains undetermined.

An amount of RNA that ranged from roughly 0.5 to 1 ug was reverse transcribed with random hexamers. Via MiXCR, TCRdb re-called the immunoSEQ multiplex PCR reads, giving one row per CDR3 protein. The table records about 53,000 distinct CDR3 sequences, just under 95% of them present only once. TCR beta from blood CD8+ and CD4+ T cells was sequenced. The origin of this receptor is a human donor with Susac syndrome. Sequenced material: CD8+ T cells from PBMCs.

The chain's CDR3 is CASSQWDSPDNEQFF. The CDR3 nucleotides are TGCGCCAGCAGCCAATGGGACAGCCCAGACAATGAGCAGTTCTTC. V and J are TRBV4-1 and TRBJ2-1; 7 bases align to TRBD1. Losses at the gene ends were 2 bases for V and 5 bases for J; bases not matched to a gene: 6. This CDR3 spans 15 amino acids. Germline-derived CDR1 and CDR2 are MGHRA and YSYEKL.